This passage covers 30 T cell receptor beta chains from one sample sequenced in a study of T cell repertoires in cytomegalovirus infection. A single record per CDR3 protein comes from TCRdb applying MiXCR to the reads. The sample lists 250,000 to 300,000 distinct CDR3 sequences, 20% to 25% seen once, with approximately 19% in the top ten. These receptors have no known antigen. Sequencing was performed on cultured PBMCs, taken from culture after CMV antigen stimulation. These receptors were obtained from a human donor in good health (CMV status not recorded). Some clones in this sample may be carry-over from other donors' samples.

About this clonotype itself: At one end, the junction sequence differs from germline, possibly due to a read error. The rearrangement joins TRBV18 to TRBJ1-2, with D possibly being TRBD1 (6 bases). This CDR3 spans 13 amino acids. CDR1 is KGHSH, CDR2 LQKENI, per germline. The CDR3 nucleotides are TGTGCCAGCTCAACACCGACAGGCGATGGCTACACCTTC. This sequence encodes CASSTPTGDGYTF.

V gene TRBV12-3 or TRBV12-4 combines with J gene TRBJ1-3, with unresolved D. The CDR3 runs to 15 residues. V was clipped by 2 bases and J by 0 bases, with 8 bases between them. CDR3 sequence: CASSLLVTSGNTIYF. The CDR3 DNA is TGTGCCAGCAGTTTACTAGTGACCTCTGGAAACACCATATATTTT.

This clonotype was counted only a few times. This may be a read error: a much more frequent sequence differs by one nucleotide. CDR3 sequence (DNA): TGTGCCAGCAGCCCGGACTATGGCTACACCTTC. It is translated as CASSPDYGYTF. The V call is TRBV7-9, the J call TRBJ1-2; D is ambiguous. CDR3 size: 11 residues. The V and J ends lost 5 bases and 3 bases respectively, with 4 bases between them. Germline lookup yields CDR1 SEHNR and CDR2 FQNEAQ (reference sequence).

This clonotype was counted a few times. The V call is TRBV6-1, the J call TRBJ1-1; D is undetermined. Germline CDR1 reads MNHNS; CDR2 reads SASEGT. Trimming left V 5 bases short and J 0 bases short, with 10 bases between. The CDR3 is 14 amino acids. The DNA for the CDR3 is TGTGCCAGCAGTATAGAGACGGTGAACACTGAAGCTTTCTTT. Translating gives CASSIETVNTEAFF.

DNA for the CDR3: TGTGCCAGCAGGGGTGGACACCGGGCTAACTATGGCTACACCTTC. It encodes CASRGGHRANYGYTF. The rearrangement joins TRBV2 to TRBJ1-2, with a tentative D call TRBD1 (5 bases). Trimming took 6 bases from V and 0 from J, leaving 14 bases between them. The CDR3 is made up of 15 amino acids. Per germline, CDR1 SNHLY and CDR2 FYNNEI.

This chain joins TRBV25-1 and TRBJ2-1; 9 nucleotides line up with TRBD2. This CDR3 comprises 14 residues. Germline trimming cut 3 bases from V and 11 bases from J; bases unmatched to any gene: 8. Germline values: CDR1 MGHDK, CDR2 SYGVNS. The CDR3 sequence is CASSDGGGGPQQFF. In nucleotides, the CDR3 is TGTGCCAGCAGTGACGGCGGGGGGGGGCCTCAGCAGTTCTTC.

The V and J genes are TRBV28 and TRBJ2-6, with TRBD2 matching over 13 bases. This CDR3 has 16 amino acids. Germline CDR1 reads MDHEN; CDR2 reads SYDVKM. V shed 9 bases, J shed 4 bases, and the junction held 6 bases outside the gene matches. The CDR3 nucleotides are TGTGCCAGTGGACTAGCGGGAGCGGGGGGGGCCAACGTCCTGACTTTC. Encoded protein: CASGLAGAGGANVLTF.

The V gene is TRBV27, the J gene TRBJ1-2; D uncertain. Germline CDR1 reads MNHEY; CDR2 reads SMNVEV (reference sequence). The CDR3 is 13 residues long. V was trimmed by 6 bases and J by 5 bases, leaving 13 bases between them. CDR3 in amino acids: CASSQLRGYGYTF. CDR3 nucleotides: TGTGCCAGCAGCCAACTCCGGGGATATGGCTACACCTTC.

Only a few counts were recorded for this clonotype. The chain couples TRBV10-2 to TRBJ2-7; 8 bases line up with TRBD2. The CDR3 runs to 15 residues. Germline CDR1 reads WSHSY; CDR2 reads SAAADI. Trimming cost V 4 bases and J 3 bases; bases outside gene matches: 8. The CDR3 loop reads CASSGAGTRDYEQYF. The DNA for the CDR3 is TGCGCCAGCAGTGGTGCCGGGACTAGAGACTACGAGCAGTACTTC.

The chain carries TRBV7-3 and TRBJ2-1; the match to TRBD2 covers 9 bases. Germline CDR1 and CDR2: SGHTA and FQGTGA. CDR3 length: 17 residues. Trimming took 7 bases from V and 0 from J; bases not matched to a gene: 10. Here the CDR3 DNA reads TGTGCCAGCACGCCCGGGCCAGCGGGAGGCTCCTACAATGAGCAGTTCTTC. Protein product: CASTPGPAGGSYNEQFF.

This clonotype showed up many times. This chain connects TRBV7-8 to TRBJ2-7; TRBD1 matches at 10 bases. The trim removed 0 bases at V and 4 bases at J, leaving 6 bases unmatched. The germline V gene encodes CDR1 SGHVS and CDR2 FQNEAQ. The CDR3 spans 16 residues. The CDR3 sequence is CASSLAVDRGWYEQYF. CDR3 bases: TGTGCCAGCAGCTTAGCCGTGGACAGGGGGTGGTACGAGCAGTACTTC. The complete variable domain, with remaining parts taken from reference TRBV7-8 and TRBJ2-7, reads GAGVSQSPRYKVAKRGQDVALRCDPISGHVSLFWYQQALGQGPEFLTYFQNEAQLDKSGLPSDRFFAERPEGSVSTLKIQRTQQEDSAVYLCASSLAVDRGWYEQYFGPGTRLTVT.

This clonotype has only a few counts. The J gene is TRBJ2-3, the V gene TRBV11-2; D is unclear. V was trimmed by 5 bases and J by 2 bases, leaving 14 bases between them. The CDR3 length is 15 residues. Germline CDR1 is SGHAT and CDR2 is FQNNGV. CDR3 nucleotides: TGTGCCAGCAGCCCTCTAGTGGCCTACACAGATACGCAGTATTTT. It codes for CASSPLVAYTDTQYF.

This clonotype appeared many times. The chain combines TRBV28 with TRBJ2-7; D is possibly TRBD1 (5 bases). Germline CDR1 MDHEN, CDR2 SYDVKM. V was cut by 3 bases and J by 7 bases, with 22 bases left in between. The CDR3 has 16 residues. The CDR3 region has the DNA TGTGCCAGCAGTTTTCAACCCCCCCAGGGCCCTAAGGAGCAGTACTTC. Protein product: CASSFQPPQGPKEQYF. The entire variable domain, with the rest obtained from reference TRBV28 and TRBJ2-7, is as follows: DVKVTQSSRYLVKRTGEKVFLECVQDMDHENMFWYRQDPGLGLRLIYFSYDVKMKEKGDIPEGYSVSREKKERFSLILESASTNQTSMYLCASSFQPPQGPKEQYFGPGTRLTVT.

This clonotype was found a few times. The chain recombines TRBV6-2 or TRBV6-3 with TRBJ1-5; 10 bases fit TRBD1. Per the germline V gene, CDR1 is MNHEY and CDR2 is SVGEGT. J was trimmed by 6 bases and V by 8 bases; bases with no gene match: 10. CDR3 length equals 15 residues. As DNA, the CDR3 is TGTGCCAGCCGAACCGACAGGGGGCCTTTTCAGCCCCAGCATTTT. Protein: CASRTDRGPFQPQHF.

This clonotype appeared many times. J is TRBJ1-6 and V is TRBV4-3; possible D gene TRBD1, 5 bases. Deletions cut 0 bases from V and 9 bases from J, with 12 bases between. Germline V gene sequence: CDR1 LGHNA, CDR2 YSLEER. This CDR3 region has 15 residues. CDR3 amino acids: CASSQDIGDVSPLHF. CDR3 DNA sequence: TGCGCCAGCAGCCAAGATATAGGGGATGTTTCACCCCTCCACTTT.

The rearrangement links TRBV30 to TRBJ1-1; a possible D gene is TRBD1 (5 bases). CDR1 is GTSNPN and CDR2 is SVGIG in the germline V gene (reference sequence). Trimming removed 0 bases from V and 3 bases from J, with 8 bases in between. The CDR3 length is 13 residues. The CDR3 coding sequence is TGTGCCTGGAGTGTACGCAGGGACACTGAAGCTTTCTTT. Translation gives CAWSVRRDTEAFF.

This chain joins TRBV12-3 or TRBV12-4 and TRBJ2-2; 9 positions agree with TRBD1. The CDR3 has 14 amino acids. Trimming removed 5 bases from V and 7 bases from J; junction bases left unmatched: 5. In nucleotides, the CDR3 is TGTGCCAGCAGTAACAGGGGGCTTATCGGGGAGCTGTTTTTT. It codes for CASSNRGLIGELFF.

The V and J genes are TRBV4-3 and TRBJ2-3; 12 nucleotides match TRBD2. Germline V gene sequence: CDR1 LGHNA, CDR2 YSLEER. The CDR3 loop spans 21 amino acids. The V segment lost 2 bases and the J segment 0 bases; nucleotides outside the gene matches: 15. CDR3 DNA sequence: TGCGCCAGCAGCCAATTTCTGTTCCCACTAGCGGGAGGAACTAGCACAGATACGCAGTATTTT. This sequence encodes CASSQFLFPLAGGTSTDTQYF.

The chain employs TRBV19 and TRBJ2-3; the match to TRBD2 covers 9 bases. CDR1 and CDR2 (germline): LNHDA, SQIVND (reference sequence). The CDR3 consists of 16 residues. V was pared by 5 bases and J by 0 bases, with 6 bases of the junction left unmatched. For the CDR3, the DNA is TGTGCCAGTAGTCTCCGACTAGCGGCTAGCACAGATACGCAGTATTTT. This gives the protein CASSLRLAASTDTQYF.

This chain links TRBV5-4 with TRBJ2-1; D is undetermined. This CDR3 has 14 residues. Between the trimmed V and J ends, which lost 6 bases and 0 bases, there was a span of 10 bases. Looked up from germline, CDR1 is SGHNT and CDR2 is YYREEE (reference sequence). The chain's CDR3 is CASKVRGSYNEQFF. DNA of the CDR3: TGTGCCAGCAAGGTCCGAGGCTCCTACAATGAGCAGTTCTTC.

The chain joins TRBV29-1 to TRBJ1-2, with D maybe TRBD1 (5 bases). Trimming removed 6 bases from V and 3 bases from J, with 8 bases in between. Germline V gene data show CDR1 as SQVTM and CDR2 as ANQGSEA. The CDR3 sequence is 11 residues long. In DNA, the CDR3 is TGCAGCGTAGGGGCGGACTATGGCTACACCTTC. Translating gives CSVGADYGYTF.

The rearrangement joins TRBV6-5 to TRBJ2-5, with a possible D match to TRBD2 (6 bases). V was cut by 6 bases and J by 0 bases, with 14 bases left in between. CDR3 length: 15 residues. Germline V gene lookup returns CDR1 MNHEY and CDR2 SVGAGI. The CDR3 nucleotides are TGTGCCAGCAGGCCCTACGTAGCGGACCAAGAGACCCAGTACTTC. Amino acid sequence: CASRPYVADQETQYF.

This clonotype was detected ten times or more. This chain uses TRBV11-3 with TRBJ2-2; D remains ambiguous. The germline gives CDR1 SGHNT, CDR2 YENEEA. V gave up 5 bases and J gave up 1 base, with 8 bases separating them. The CDR3 consists of 14 residues. CDR3 in amino acids: CASSPDMNTGELFF. The CDR3 region has the DNA TGTGCCAGCAGCCCTGATATGAACACCGGGGAGCTGTTTTTT.

This clonotype was counted a few times. The chain's CDR3 is CASSQGPLRHYEQYV. The CDR3 nucleotides read TGCGCCAGCAGCCAAGGCCCCTTACGCCATTACGAGCAGTACGTC. The chain combines TRBV4-1 with TRBJ2-7; D not certain. Between the trimmed V and J ends, which lost 1 base and 4 bases, there was a span of 14 bases. Germline V gene data show CDR1 as MGHRA and CDR2 as YSYEKL. This CDR3 is built from 15 residues.

The chain combines TRBV5-4 with TRBJ2-5; D possibly corresponds to TRBD1 (6 bases). From germline, CDR1 is SGHNT and CDR2 YYREEE (reference sequence). The CDR3 runs 14 residues. V was pared by 4 bases and J by 4 bases, with 14 bases between. CDR3 coding DNA: TGTGCCAGCAGCACACCGGGCAGGGGAGAGACCCAGTACTTC. Amino acids: CASSTPGRGETQYF.

In this sample, this clonotype turned up a few times. The chain has TRBV7-2 and TRBJ2-2; the match to TRBD2 covers 11 bases. Losses at the gene ends were 4 bases for V and 6 bases for J; bases not matched to a gene: 4. This CDR3 comprises 15 residues. CDR1 SGHTA and CDR2 FQGNSA come from the germline V gene. The CDR3 coding sequence is TGTGCCAGCAGCTCCGGGACTAGCGGAGCCGGGGAGCTGTTTTTT. It yields the protein CASSSGTSGAGELFF.

The chain is built from TRBV7-2 and TRBJ2-5; a possible D gene is TRBD2 (6 bases). The germline CDR1 and CDR2 sequences are SGHTA and FQGNSA. Trimming took off 5 bases at V and 10 bases at J, with 23 bases between the two ends. CDR3 length: 15 amino acids. The CDR3 DNA reads TGTGCCAGCAGCCCCGGACTAAACGAGCGGGCGGACCAGTACTTC. It is translated as CASSPGLNERADQYF.

This clonotype was counted a few times. This chain links TRBV5-4 with TRBJ2-6, with D perhaps matching TRBD1 (6 bases). Germline lookup yields CDR1 SGHNT and CDR2 YYREEE (reference sequence). The CDR3 consists of 15 residues. Trimming took off 5 bases at V and 4 bases at J, with 13 bases between the two ends. CDR3 nucleotide sequence: TGTGCCAGCAGGTCCGCCGGGACAGGGGCCAACGTCCTGACTTTC. As protein: CASRSAGTGANVLTF. Full variable domain (rest looked up from reference TRBV5-4 and TRBJ2-6): ETGVTQSPTHLIKTRGQQVTLRCSSQSGHNTVSWYQQALGQGPQFIFQYYREEENGRGNFPPRFSGLQFPNYSSELNVNALELDDSALYLCASRSAGTGANVLTFGAGSRLTVL.

This clonotype has just a few counts. The rearrangement joins TRBV6-6 to TRBJ1-1, with D possibly being TRBD1 (6 bases). V was pared by 9 bases and J by 0 bases, with 11 bases between. The CDR3 runs 13 residues. Per germline, CDR1 MNHNY and CDR2 SVGAGI (reference sequence). CDR3 region: CASRGHMNTEAFF. The CDR3 region has the DNA TGTGCCAGTAGGGGACATATGAACACTGAAGCTTTCTTT.

This chain uses TRBV6-8 with TRBJ2-1; D call uncertain. The germline V gene encodes CDR1 MNHGY and CDR2 SAAAGT. CDR3 size: 16 residues. The V and J ends lost 2 bases and 8 bases respectively, with 19 bases between them. The CDR3 bases are TGTGCCAGCAGTTACGGTGTCAGCCCCGGGTTTGATGAGCAGTTCTTC. Translating gives CASSYGVSPGFDEQFF.